Listed below are T cell receptor beta chains from one sample, sequenced in a study of T cells in Graves' hyperthyroidism and ophthalmopathy. TCRdb recomputed calls from the multiplex PCR reads with MiXCR, one row per CDR3 protein. Among around 350,000 distinct CDR3 sequences, 19% were seen once, and the ten largest hold about 3.7%. Sequencing used blood. The receptors shown here come from a woman under 30 with Graves' hyperthyroidism. The CDR3 runs from the conserved cysteine through the conserved F or W. D genes are given only for firm matches. Clone size is shown for a subset of rows, as once, few, many or a class of expanded clone.

CDR3aa | CDR3nt | d_gene | v_gene | abundance | j_gene
CASSDYGGASETQYF | TGTGCCAGCAGCGACTACGGGGGGGCTTCGGAGACCCAGTACTTC | TRBD2 | TRBV7-2 | many | TRBJ2-5
CASSSAWGVGDYDQYF | TGTGCCAGCAGTTCGGCCTGGGGTGTCGGGGACTACGATCAGTACTTC | TRBD2 | TRBV28 | . | TRBJ2-7
CAIGTVGNTIYF | TGTGCCATCGGGACAGTGGGAAACACCATATATTTT | TRBD1 | TRBV6-1 | . | TRBJ1-3
CASSLDRRIYEQYF | TGTGCCAGCAGCTTAGACCGGCGGATCTACGAGCAGTACTTC | . | TRBV11-2 | . | TRBJ2-7
CSLEGTYEQYF | TGCAGTCTAGAGGGGACCTACGAGCAGTACTTC | . | TRBV20-1 | many | TRBJ2-7
CATRRENQPQHF | TGTGCCACAAGGAGGGAAAATCAGCCCCAGCATTTT | . | TRBV10-3 | . | TRBJ1-5
CASSDSMTGSSNQPQHF | TGTGCCAGCAGTGATTCTATGACAGGCAGCAGCAATCAGCCCCAGCATTTT | . | TRBV25-1 | once | TRBJ1-5
CASSSLAGTGEGERYF | TGTGCCAGCAGCTCTCTCGCAGGGACAGGGGAGGGCGAGCGGTACTTC | TRBD1 | TRBV28 | many | TRBJ2-7
CASSYFLGQDGTGNTIYF | TGTGCCAGCAGTTACTTCCTCGGCCAGGACGGAACTGGAAACACCATATATTTT | . | TRBV6-2/TRBV6-3 | many | TRBJ1-3
CASSEWGGNTGELFF | TGTGCCAGCAGTGAATGGGGGGGCAACACCGGGGAGCTGTTTTTT | . | TRBV6-1 | many | TRBJ2-2
CASSFEANTEAFF | TGTGCCAGCAGTTTTGAGGCGAACACTGAAGCTTTCTTT | . | TRBV12-3/TRBV12-4 | many | TRBJ1-1
CASSQTTPVGYTF | TGTGCCAGCAGCCAGACTACCCCTGTCGGCTACACCTTC | . | TRBV7-2 | . | TRBJ1-2
CASSLLFRRLSYEQYF | TGTGCCAGCAGCTTGCTGTTTCGAAGGCTATCCTACGAGCAGTACTTC | . | TRBV7-8 | many | TRBJ2-7
CASSWGLNPYGYTF | TGTGCCAGCAGTTGGGGCCTCAACCCTTATGGCTACACCTTC | . | TRBV6-5 | many | TRBJ1-2
CSIWSPGRNTEAFF | TGCAGTATCTGGAGTCCGGGGCGAAACACTGAAGCCTTCTTT | . | TRBV20-1 | . | TRBJ1-1
CSVWPGQGMNTEAFF | TGCAGCGTCTGGCCGGGACAGGGGATGAACACTGAAGCTTTCTTT | TRBD1 | TRBV29-1 | many | TRBJ1-1
CASSLGGTSLAEELFF | TGTGCCAGCAGTTTAGGAGGGACTAGCCTCGCCGAGGAGCTGTTTTTT | TRBD2 | TRBV12-3/TRBV12-4 | . | TRBJ2-2
CASSLRRNVGHPRRYEQYF | TGTGCCAGCAGTTTAAGAAGAAATGTCGGACATCCGAGGAGGTACGAGCAGTACTTC | . | TRBV12-3/TRBV12-4 | few | TRBJ2-7
CASSPYTGADGYTF | TGCGCCAGCAGCCCTTATACAGGGGCTGATGGCTACACCTTC | TRBD1 | TRBV5-1 | few | TRBJ1-2
CASNLQETQYF | TGTGCCAGCAACCTCCAAGAGACCCAGTACTTC | . | TRBV5-5 | many | TRBJ2-5
CAISETGGQASSYEQYF | TGTGCCATCAGTGAGACGGGGGGACAGGCGAGCTCCTACGAGCAGTACTTC | . | TRBV10-3 | . | TRBJ2-7
CASSALAGAASGVSYEQYF | TGTGCCAGCAGTGCTCTGGCGGGGGCGGCTAGCGGGGTTTCCTACGAGCAGTACTTC | TRBD2 | TRBV2 | once | TRBJ2-7
CAIRGDWGATGNTIYF | TGTGCCATCAGGGGCGACTGGGGGGCGACTGGAAACACCATATATTTT | . | TRBV10-3 | many | TRBJ1-3
CASTGTGGLDGYTF | TGTGCCAGCACAGGGACAGGGGGCTTAGATGGCTACACCTTC | TRBD1 | TRBV6-1 | many | TRBJ1-2
CASSPWGTGSSREAFF | TGTGCCAGTAGCCCCTGGGGGACAGGGAGCTCCCGTGAAGCTTTCTTT | TRBD1 | TRBV19 | . | TRBJ1-1
CASSYWDSAEQETQYF | TGTGCCAGCAGTTACTGGGACAGCGCAGAACAAGAGACCCAGTACTTC | TRBD1 | TRBV6-5 | many | TRBJ2-5
CASSYGVGGTSGRVAKNIQYF | TGTGCCAGCAGCTACGGGGTAGGGGGGACTAGCGGGAGAGTAGCCAAAAACATTCAGTACTTC | TRBD2 | TRBV6-2/TRBV6-3 | once | TRBJ2-4
CATSDRGTDYGYTF | TGTGCCACCAGTGATAGAGGGACGGACTATGGCTACACCTTC | . | TRBV24-1 | many | TRBJ1-2
CASSLQGLETQYF | TGTGCCAGCAGCTTACAAGGGTTGGAGACCCAGTACTTC | . | TRBV12-3/TRBV12-4 | many | TRBJ2-5
CASSQGFGVQSREQYF | TGTGCCAGCAGCCAAGGATTTGGGGTCCAGTCCAGGGAGCAGTACTTC | . | TRBV14 | few | TRBJ2-7
CASSPDGLPMNTEAFF | TGTGCCAGCAGCCCGGACGGCCTACCCATGAACACTGAAGCTTTCTTT | . | TRBV4-2 | many | TRBJ1-1
CSVERGDQETQYF | TGCAGCGTTGAGCGAGGGGACCAAGAGACCCAGTACTTC | . | TRBV29-1 | many | TRBJ2-5
CASRSGGEETQYF | TGTGCCAGCAGATCCGGGGGGGAAGAGACCCAGTACTTC | TRBD2 | TRBV6-1 | . | TRBJ2-5
CSVEGARGPIYEQYF | TGCAGCGTTGAAGGTGCCAGGGGGCCGATCTACGAGCAGTACTTC | TRBD1 | TRBV29-1 | few | TRBJ2-7
CATSRDALRQLDYEQYF | TGTGCCACCAGCAGAGATGCCCTGCGGCAGTTGGACTACGAGCAGTACTTC | . | TRBV15 | . | TRBJ2-7
CASSLTGDNSPLHF | TGCGCCAGCAGCTTGACAGGGGATAATTCACCCCTCCACTTT | TRBD1 | TRBV5-1 | . | TRBJ1-6
CASSLQGGGKNIQYF | TGCGCCAGCAGCTTGCAGGGTGGAGGCAAAAACATTCAGTACTTC | . | TRBV5-1 | many | TRBJ2-4
CATSRGGGRMLQYF | TGTGCCACCAGCAGAGGGGGGGGGCGGATGCTGCAGTACTTC | . | TRBV15 | . | TRBJ2-7
CASRPTGRNYGYTF | TGTGCCAGCAGGCCTACAGGGAGGAACTATGGCTACACCTTC | . | TRBV12-3/TRBV12-4 | . | TRBJ1-2
CASSYAQGLLNYGYTF | TGTGCCAGCAGTTACGCACAGGGCCTTCTTAACTATGGCTACACCTTC | . | TRBV6-5 | many | TRBJ1-2
CASTFGQLNTEAFF | TGTGCCAGCACCTTCGGTCAGCTGAACACTGAAGCTTTCTTT | . | TRBV2 | many | TRBJ1-1
CASSRRDTSSYEQYF | TGTGCCAGCAGCCGACGGGACACGAGCTCCTACGAGCAGTACTTC | . | TRBV7-9 | few | TRBJ2-7
CSAPPMPYSGETQYF | TGCAGTGCCCCCCCTATGCCGTATTCGGGAGAGACCCAGTACTTC | . | TRBV20-1 | many | TRBJ2-5
CATEPKRGGETQYF | TGTGCCACTGAGCCTAAGCGGGGAGGAGAGACCCAGTACTTC | TRBD2 | TRBV15 | . | TRBJ2-5
CASSYGAARGTEAFF | TGTGCCAGCAGTTATGGCGCGGCTCGGGGCACTGAAGCTTTCTTT | . | TRBV6-5 | many | TRBJ1-1
CASSIAAWEQYF | TGTGCCAGCAGCATCGCGGCGTGGGAGCAGTACTTC | . | TRBV3-1 | few | TRBJ2-7
CSVESQPNQPRHF | TGCAGCGTTGAATCCCAGCCTAATCAGCCCCGGCATTTT | . | TRBV29-1 | . | TRBJ1-5
CSVRSGGAVETQYF | TGCAGTGTTCGCAGCGGGGGGGCAGTGGAGACCCAGTACTTC | TRBD2 | TRBV20-1 | many | TRBJ2-5
CASSLGTDRSPLHF | TGTGCCAGCAGCTTAGGAACAGACCGTTCACCCCTCCACTTT | . | TRBV7-3 | many | TRBJ1-6
CASQWGATYEQYF | TGCGCCAGTCAGTGGGGGGCCACCTACGAGCAGTACTTC | . | TRBV5-1 | many | TRBJ2-7
CASSGGIISGELFF | TGTGCCAGTAGTGGGGGCATTATTTCCGGGGAGCTGTTTTTT | . | TRBV2 | . | TRBJ2-2
CASGRMVPAFF | TGTGCCAGTGGGCGAATGGTTCCGGCTTTCTTT | . | TRBV6-1 | once | TRBJ1-1
CASSPRDSPNYGYTF | TGTGCCAGCAGCCCCCGGGACAGCCCTAACTATGGCTACACCTTC | TRBD1 | TRBV7-8 | . | TRBJ1-2
CASSWDRGDITGELFF | TGTGCCAGCAGTTGGGACAGGGGGGATATCACCGGGGAGCTGTTTTTT | TRBD1 | TRBV6-5 | . | TRBJ2-2
CSVEKGLTEAFF | TGCAGCGTTGAGAAGGGCCTCACTGAAGCTTTCTTT | . | TRBV29-1 | many | TRBJ1-1